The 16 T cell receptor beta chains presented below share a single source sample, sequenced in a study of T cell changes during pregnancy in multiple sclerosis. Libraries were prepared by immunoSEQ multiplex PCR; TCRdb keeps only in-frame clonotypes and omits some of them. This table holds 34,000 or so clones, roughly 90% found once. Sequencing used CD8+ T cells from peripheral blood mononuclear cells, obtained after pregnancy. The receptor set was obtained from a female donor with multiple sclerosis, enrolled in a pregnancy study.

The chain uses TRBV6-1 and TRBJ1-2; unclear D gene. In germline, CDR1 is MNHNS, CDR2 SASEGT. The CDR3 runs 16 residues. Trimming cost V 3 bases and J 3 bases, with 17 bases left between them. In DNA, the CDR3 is TGTGCCAGCAGTGACGGGTTAGGCGGGGATTACTATGGCTACACCTTC. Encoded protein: CASSDGLGGDYYGYTF.

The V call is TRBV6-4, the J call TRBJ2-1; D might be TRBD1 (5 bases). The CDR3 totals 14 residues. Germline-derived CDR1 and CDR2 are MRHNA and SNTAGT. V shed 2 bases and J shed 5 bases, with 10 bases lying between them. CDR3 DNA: TGTGCCAGCAGTGACGGAACAGGTAACAATGAGCAGTTCTTC. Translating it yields CASSDGTGNNEQFF.

Here the CDR3 reads CSVEPTVDVNYGYTF. Written as DNA, the CDR3 is TGCAGCGTCGAACCTACAGTAGACGTAAACTATGGCTACACCTTC. The chain couples TRBV29-1 to TRBJ1-2; no clear D. Per germline, CDR1 SQVTM and CDR2 ANQGSEA. The germline V and J ends were trimmed by 6 bases and 2 bases, with 19 bases remaining between them. This CDR3 is built from 15 residues.

The CDR3 DNA is TGTGCCAGCATCGACAGGGTTTCCACTGAAGCTTTCTTT. Its translation: CASIDRVSTEAFF. V is TRBV6-5 and J is TRBJ1-1, with TRBD1 matching over 7 bases. Germline assignment: CDR1 MNHEY and CDR2 SVGAGI. V trimming: 7 bases; J trimming: 4 bases; junction bases outside the gene matches: 6. The length of the CDR3 is 13 residues.

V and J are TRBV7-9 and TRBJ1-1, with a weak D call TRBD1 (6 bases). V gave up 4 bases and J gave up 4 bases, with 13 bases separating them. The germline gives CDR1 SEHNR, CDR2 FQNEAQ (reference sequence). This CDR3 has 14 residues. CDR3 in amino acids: CASSSPGRGTEAFF. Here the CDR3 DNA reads TGTGCCAGCAGCTCCCCTGGCAGGGGCACTGAAGCTTTCTTT. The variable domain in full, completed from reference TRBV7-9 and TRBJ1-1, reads DTGVSQNPRHKITKRGQNVTFRCDPISEHNRLYWYRQTLGQGPEFLTYFQNEAQLEKSRLLSDRFSAERPKGSFSTLEIQRTEQGDSAMYLCASSSPGRGTEAFFGQGTRLTVV.

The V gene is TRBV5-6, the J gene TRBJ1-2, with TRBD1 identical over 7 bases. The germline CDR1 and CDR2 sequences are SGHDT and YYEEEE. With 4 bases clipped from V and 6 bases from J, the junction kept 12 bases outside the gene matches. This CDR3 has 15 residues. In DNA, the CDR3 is TGTGCCAGCAGCGCAGGGACAGTCCCTATTCATGGCTACACCTTC. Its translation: CASSAGTVPIHGYTF.

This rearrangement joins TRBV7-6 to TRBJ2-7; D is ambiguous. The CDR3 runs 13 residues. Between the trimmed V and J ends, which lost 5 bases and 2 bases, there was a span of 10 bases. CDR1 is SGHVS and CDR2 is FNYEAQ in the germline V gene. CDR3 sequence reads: CASSLSAAYEQYF. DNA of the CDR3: TGTGCCAGCAGCCTATCCGCCGCCTACGAGCAGTACTTC.

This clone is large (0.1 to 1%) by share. CDR3: CAISGQRNYEQYF. The CDR3 nucleotides are TGTGCCATCAGTGGACAACGGAACTACGAGCAGTACTTC. The chain has TRBV10-3 and TRBJ2-7, with unresolved D. The CDR3 spans 13 residues. V lost 4 bases and J lost 3, with 10 bases in between. Per the germline V gene, CDR1 is ENHRY and CDR2 is SYGVKD.

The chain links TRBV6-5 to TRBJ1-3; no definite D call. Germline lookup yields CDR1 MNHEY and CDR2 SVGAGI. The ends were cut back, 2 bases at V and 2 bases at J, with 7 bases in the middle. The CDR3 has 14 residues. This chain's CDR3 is CASSYAGTGNTIYF. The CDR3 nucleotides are TGTGCCAGCAGTTACGCGGGGACTGGAAACACCATATATTTT.

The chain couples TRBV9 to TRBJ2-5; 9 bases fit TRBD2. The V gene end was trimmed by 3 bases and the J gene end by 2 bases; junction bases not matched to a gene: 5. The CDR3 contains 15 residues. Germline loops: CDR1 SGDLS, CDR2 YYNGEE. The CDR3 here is CASSGSAGGQETQYF. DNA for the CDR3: TGTGCCAGCAGCGGCTCAGCGGGGGGTCAAGAGACCCAGTACTTC.

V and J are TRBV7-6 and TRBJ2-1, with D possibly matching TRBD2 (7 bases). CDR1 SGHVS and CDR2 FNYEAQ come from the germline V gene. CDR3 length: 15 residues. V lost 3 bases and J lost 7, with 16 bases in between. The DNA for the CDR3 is TGTGCCAGCAGCTTTGGAGGGGGGGCCAGGAATGAGCAGTTCTTC. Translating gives CASSFGGGARNEQFF.

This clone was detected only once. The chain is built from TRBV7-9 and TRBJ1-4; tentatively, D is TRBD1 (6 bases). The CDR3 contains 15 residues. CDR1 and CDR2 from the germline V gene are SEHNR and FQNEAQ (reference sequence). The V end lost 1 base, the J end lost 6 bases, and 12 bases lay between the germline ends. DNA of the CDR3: TGTGCCAGCAGCTTAGGACCCGCAGGGGATGAAAAACTGTTTTTT. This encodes CASSLGPAGDEKLFF.

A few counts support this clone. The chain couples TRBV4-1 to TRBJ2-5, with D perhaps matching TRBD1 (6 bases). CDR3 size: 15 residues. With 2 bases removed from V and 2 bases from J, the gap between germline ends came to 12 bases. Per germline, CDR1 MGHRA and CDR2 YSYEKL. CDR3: CASSQPDSLQETQYF. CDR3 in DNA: TGCGCCAGCAGCCAACCGGACAGCCTACAAGAGACCCAGTACTTC.

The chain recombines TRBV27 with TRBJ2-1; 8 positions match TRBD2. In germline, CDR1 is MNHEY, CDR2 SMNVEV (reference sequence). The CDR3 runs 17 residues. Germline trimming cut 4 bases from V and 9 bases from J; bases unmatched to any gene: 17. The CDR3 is CASSSYAGGPGDGEQFF. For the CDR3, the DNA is TGTGCCAGCAGTTCGTATGCGGGGGGCCCAGGTGATGGTGAGCAGTTCTTC.

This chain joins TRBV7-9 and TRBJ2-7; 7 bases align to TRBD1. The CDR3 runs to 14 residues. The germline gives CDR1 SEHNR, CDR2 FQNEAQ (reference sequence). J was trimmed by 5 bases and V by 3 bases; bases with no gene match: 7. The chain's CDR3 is CASSFLQGKHEQYF. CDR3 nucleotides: TGTGCCAGCAGCTTCCTACAGGGGAAACACGAGCAGTACTTC.

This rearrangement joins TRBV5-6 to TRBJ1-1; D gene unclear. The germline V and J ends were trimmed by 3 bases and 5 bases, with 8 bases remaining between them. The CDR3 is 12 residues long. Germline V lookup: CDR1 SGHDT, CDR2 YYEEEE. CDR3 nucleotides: TGTGCCAGCAGCTCGGGGTCGACTGAAGCTTTCTTT. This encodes CASSSGSTEAFF. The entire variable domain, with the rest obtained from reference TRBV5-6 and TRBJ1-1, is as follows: DAGVTQSPTHLIKTRGQQVTLRCSPKSGHDTVSWYQQALGQGPQFIFQYYEEEERQRGNFPDRFSGHQFPNYSSELNVNALLLGDSALYLCASSSGSTEAFFGQGTRLTVV.